This is a list of T cell receptor beta chains from one sample in a study of early T cells in non-severe SARS-CoV-2 infection. TCRdb independently ran MiXCR on the 5' RACE reads; one entry per CDR3 protein. The sample lists around 30,000 distinct CDR3 sequences, about 10% occurring once. Material for sequencing was whole blood. Every receptor here comes from an adult who was a healthcare worker with PCR-confirmed SARS-CoV-2 infection or an uninfected control (not recorded which). The CDR3 runs from the conserved cysteine through the conserved F or W. The order of the fields is J gene, V gene, CDR3 protein.

>TRBJ1-4|TRBV5-1
CASSRDGANEKLFF
>TRBJ2-3|TRBV11-2
CASSLGLATDTQYF
>TRBJ2-7|TRBV12-3/TRBV12-4
CASSLATSYEQYF
>TRBJ2-1|TRBV18
CASSPRSGGPNGPGEQFF
>TRBJ2-3|TRBV5-6
CASSLGLAGDPITDTQYF
>TRBJ2-7|TRBV20-1
CSAQTGPPSYEQYF
>TRBJ1-5|TRBV2
CASRKGGNQPQHF
>TRBJ1-1|TRBV27
CASTSIRHNTEAFF
>TRBJ2-7|TRBV27
CASTPGDRSSYEQYF
>TRBJ2-2|TRBV4-3
CASSQEGGRNTGELFF
>TRBJ2-4|TRBV6-2/TRBV6-3
CASTGTVQKNIQYF
>TRBJ2-5|TRBV21-1
CASSRRPNQETQYF
>TRBJ2-3|TRBV4-3
CASSQDGGERTDTQYF
>TRBJ2-5|TRBV6-5
CASSLTGGAAETQYF
>TRBJ2-7|TRBV10-3
CAISESGGEIFYEQYF
>TRBJ2-2|TRBV5-1
CASSSRGQNTGELFF
>TRBJ2-1|TRBV7-2
CASSPGITREQFF
>TRBJ2-3|TRBV9
CASSVFDGASTDTQYF
>TRBJ2-3|TRBV12-3/TRBV12-4
CASSFTGSTDTQYF
>TRBJ2-5|TRBV30
CAWSPPAGGASLQYF
>TRBJ2-7|TRBV12-3/TRBV12-4
CASRETGGREQYF
>TRBJ2-7|TRBV29-1
CSVELGDRGTYEQYF
>TRBJ2-5|TRBV9
CASGPGQGRETQYF
>TRBJ1-5|TRBV7-2
CASSLEGAKPQHF
>TRBJ2-1|TRBV6-2/TRBV6-3
CASSYSFMGEQFF
>TRBJ2-2|TRBV2
CASGQDRDTGELFF
>TRBJ1-1|TRBV20-1
CSARVSGRSLNTEAFF
>TRBJ2-1|TRBV7-8
CASSLPGGAYNEQFF
>TRBJ2-1|TRBV6-2/TRBV6-3
CASLAGGYNEQFF